This TCR beta chain was captured in a study of PD-1 blockade in classical Hodgkin lymphoma. The V end was cut by 4 bases, the J end by 3 bases, with 10 bases between. CDR1 and CDR2 (germline): LNHDA, SQIVND (reference sequence). The CDR3 spans 13 residues. The data were produced by immunoSEQ multiplex PCR, yet TCRdb's version contains in-frame clones alone and is incomplete. This table has about 51,000 clones, approximately 80% appearing once. As for time point: cycle 4 day 1 (C4D1), after five to seven weeks of nivolumab. With no exception, relapse followed autologous stem cell transplantation in all patients, and brentuximab vedotin exposure varied. Patients had relapsed/refractory classical Hodgkin lymphoma with complete response, partial response or progressive disease as best response. Study-level findings and limits: Newly diagnosed patients were said to have less baseline TCR diversity than healthy donors did. Complete responders had baseline diversity similar to newly diagnosed patients. TCR diversity rose significantly by C4D1 in CD4+ but not CD8+ cells.

In regard to this clone: Its antigen is as yet unknown.

The V gene is TRBV19, the J gene TRBJ2-7, with D perhaps being TRBD1 or TRBD2 (5 bases each). This clonotype was sampled from a human donor with classical Hodgkin lymphoma. The input for sequencing was peripheral blood mononuclear cells (PBMCs), taken before the fourth cycle of nivolumab. CDR3 sequence: CASSRGTGYEQYF. CDR3 sequence (DNA): TGTGCCAGTAGTAGGGGGACGGGCTACGAGCAGTACTTC.